This T cell receptor beta chain is drawn from a study of CD8 T cells in Susac syndrome. Healthy donors, matched for age and sex, constituted the control group. TEMRA cells were FACS-enriched, and CD8+ and CD4+ T cells were isolated negatively. This CDR3 comprises 13 residues. The V segment lost 3 bases and the J segment 0 bases; nucleotides outside the gene matches: 1. Germline values: CDR1 GTSNPN, CDR2 SVGIG (reference sequence). The table lists this clonotype with a count of one. The RNA, about 0.45 to 1 ug, was put through reverse transcription using random hexamers. Amplification of TCR beta CDR3 used immunoSEQ multiplex PCR across 54 Vbeta and 13 Jbeta. TCRdb redid the calling of the immunoSEQ multiplex PCR reads with MiXCR, one entry per CDR3 protein. The sample includes roughly 190,000 distinct CDR3 sequences, just under 95% of them seen just once.

The chain is built from TRBV30 and TRBJ1-1; 7 positions agree with TRBD1. Material for sequencing was CD4+ T cells from PBMCs. The receptor was isolated from a human donor in good health. CDR3 protein: CAWRGQLNTEAFF. CDR3 in DNA: TGTGCCTGGAGGGGACAGCTGAACACTGAAGCTTTCTTT.